The clone carrying this T cell receptor (beta chain) appeared a few times. This specimen belongs to a study of cytomegalovirus exposure and HLA in healthy donors. The PCR had 60 Vbeta and 13 Jbeta primers. Measured with immunoSEQ multiplex PCR; TCRdb has only the in-frame clones, and not every one. This sample has roughly 180,000 clones, with roughly 82% found just once. Trimming pared 2 bases from V and 5 bases from J, leaving 9 bases between. Looked up from germline, CDR1 is SGHTA and CDR2 is FQGNSA. The CDR3 consists of 13 residues. The source material was PBMCs. V gene TRBV7-2 combines with J gene TRBJ1-1; D is perhaps TRBD1 (5 bases). The clonotype was recovered from a man aged 35 to 55 in good health and CMV-seronegative. In DNA form, the CDR3 reads TGTGCCAGCAGCTTAACAGGCCCGACTGAAGCTTTCTTT. Its protein product is CASSLTGPTEAFF.